Described below is a single T cell receptor (beta chain) sequence and its context. This sample is drawn from a study of technical replicates of blood from several donors. TCRdb's table, derived via immunoSEQ multiplex PCR, lists solely in-frame clones and lacks some. This table has around 68,000 clones, 95% to 97% appearing once. This receptor was obtained from a human donor in good health. The sample was T cells isolated from PBMCs.

CDR3 residues: CAWSAGIGNTIYF. CDR3 in DNA: TGTGCCTGGAGCGCGGGAATAGGGAACACCATATATTTT. The rearrangement uses TRBV30 and TRBJ1-3; D gene uncertain. V gave up 3 bases and J gave up 7 bases, with 13 bases separating them. CDR3 length: 13 residues. Germline V lookup: CDR1 GTSNPN, CDR2 SVGIG (reference sequence).